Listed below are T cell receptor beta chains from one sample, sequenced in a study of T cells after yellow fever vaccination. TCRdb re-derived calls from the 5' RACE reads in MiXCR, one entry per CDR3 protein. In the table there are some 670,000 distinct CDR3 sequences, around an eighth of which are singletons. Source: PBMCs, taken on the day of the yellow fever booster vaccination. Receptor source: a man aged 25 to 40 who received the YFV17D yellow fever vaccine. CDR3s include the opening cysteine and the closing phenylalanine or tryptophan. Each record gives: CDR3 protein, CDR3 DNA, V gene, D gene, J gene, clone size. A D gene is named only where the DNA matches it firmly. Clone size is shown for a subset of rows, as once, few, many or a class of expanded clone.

CASSLSGRVDIQYF | TGTGCCAGCAGCCTTAGCGGGAGGGTTGACATTCAGTACTTC | TRBV7-2 | TRBD2 | TRBJ2-4 | few
CASSGTRGYEQYF | TGTGCCAGTAGCGGGACTAGAGGCTACGAGCAGTACTTC | TRBV19 | TRBD2 | TRBJ2-7 | -
CSARGLVTDTQYF | TGCAGTGCTAGAGGGTTAGTCACAGATACGCAGTATTTT | TRBV20-1 | - | TRBJ2-3 | -
CSVDASDRGCGNEQFF | TGCAGCGTTGACGCATCGGACAGGGGATGTGGGAATGAGCAGTTCTTC | TRBV29-1 | TRBD1 | TRBJ2-1 | once
CATSQGSHEQYF | TGTGCCACCAGCCAGGGTAGTCACGAGCAGTACTTC | TRBV24-1 | - | TRBJ2-7 | -
CSAPRRLAASTDTQYF | TGCAGTGCTCCAAGGAGACTAGCGGCGAGCACAGATACGCAGTATTTT | TRBV20-1 | TRBD2 | TRBJ2-3 | -
CASSQGGTLFYEQYF | TGCGCCAGCAGCCAAGGCGGGACACTTTTCTACGAGCAGTACTTC | TRBV4-3 | - | TRBJ2-7 | -
CSAGLAGPFEQYF | TGCAGTGCTGGGCTAGCGGGGCCCTTCGAGCAGTACTTC | TRBV20-1 | TRBD2 | TRBJ2-7 | -
CASRSNDFPAYEQYF | TGTGCCAGCAGAAGCAATGACTTCCCCGCATACGAGCAGTACTTC | TRBV28 | - | TRBJ2-7 | many
CSARDMGGAYEQYF | TGCAGTGCTAGAGATATGGGTGGCGCCTACGAGCAGTACTTC | TRBV20-1 | - | TRBJ2-7 | -
CSVADRDFFQETQYF | TGCAGCGTTGCGGACAGGGATTTTTTTCAAGAGACCCAGTACTTC | TRBV29-1 | TRBD1 | TRBJ2-5 | few
CASSPLGVSNQPQHF | TGTGCCAGCTCACCATTAGGGGTTAGCAATCAGCCCCAGCATTTT | TRBV18 | - | TRBJ1-5 | -
CASSAAGPFYF | TGTGCCAGTAGTGCCGCCGGACCCTTCTACTTC | TRBV19 | - | TRBJ2-4 | -
CATRLESHGDEQFF | TGTGCCACTAGGCTAGAGTCTCACGGGGATGAGCAGTTCTTC | TRBV6-5 | - | TRBJ2-1 | -
CASSLVDRTPGGYTF | TGTGCCAGCAGCTTGGTAGACAGGACTCCTGGAGGCTACACCTTC | TRBV5-5 | - | TRBJ1-2 | few
CASSRRPGQGLQRSELFF | TGTGCCAGCAGCCGACGTCCGGGACAGGGGCTCCAGAGGTCGGAGCTGTTTTTT | TRBV14 | TRBD1 | TRBJ2-2 | few
CSALLFASDSYEQYF | TGCAGCGCCCTTTTGTTTGCTAGCGACTCCTACGAGCAGTACTTC | TRBV29-1 | - | TRBJ2-7 | few
CSARAPGGNSPLHF | TGCAGTGCCAGAGCACCCGGAGGAAATTCACCCCTCCACTTT | TRBV20-1 | - | TRBJ1-6 | few
CAWNPTLPSYEQYF | TGTGCCTGGAACCCGACACTCCCATCCTACGAGCAGTACTTC | TRBV30 | - | TRBJ2-7 | few
CASSRTGRLGDTIYF | TGTGCCAGTAGTAGAACAGGGAGGCTCGGCGACACCATATATTTT | TRBV19 | - | TRBJ1-3 | few
CASSELGGQTGDLFF | TGTGCCAGCAGTGAACTGGGGGGGCAAACCGGGGATCTGTTTTTT | TRBV25-1 | - | TRBJ2-2 | -
CASNHGTLKETQYF | TGCGCCAGCAATCACGGGACTCTCAAAGAGACCCAGTACTTC | TRBV5-1 | - | TRBJ2-5 | -